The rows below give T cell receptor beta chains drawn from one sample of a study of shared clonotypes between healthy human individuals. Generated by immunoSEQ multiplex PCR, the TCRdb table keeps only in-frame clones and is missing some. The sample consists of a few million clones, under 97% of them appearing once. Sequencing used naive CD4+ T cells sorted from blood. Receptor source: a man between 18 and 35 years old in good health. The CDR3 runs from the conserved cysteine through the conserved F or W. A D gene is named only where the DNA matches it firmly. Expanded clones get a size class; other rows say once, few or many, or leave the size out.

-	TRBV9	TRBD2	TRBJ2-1	CASSVGIAGPPYNEQFF	TGTGCCAGCAGCGTAGGAATAGCGGGGCCTCCCTACAATGAGCAGTTCTTC
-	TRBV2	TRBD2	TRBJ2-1	CATSPTGGAYREQFF	TGTGCCACTTCACCCACCGGGGGGGCCTATCGTGAGCAGTTCTTC
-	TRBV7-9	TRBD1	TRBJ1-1	CASSRQGENTEAFF	TGTGCCAGCAGCCGACAGGGGGAGAACACTGAAGCTTTCTTT
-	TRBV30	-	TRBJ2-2	CAWRENTGELFF	TGTGCCTGGAGGGAAAACACCGGGGAGCTGTTTTTT
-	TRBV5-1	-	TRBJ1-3	CASSLEGLTGNTIYF	TGCGCCAGCAGCTTGGAGGGCCTAACTGGAAACACCATATATTTT
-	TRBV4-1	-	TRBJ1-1	CASSQEVGKAEAFF	TGCGCCAGCAGCCAAGAAGTGGGTAAGGCTGAAGCTTTCTTT
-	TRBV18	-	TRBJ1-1	CASSTQGRDTEAFF	TGTGCCAGCTCCACCCAGGGGAGGGACACTGAAGCTTTCTTT
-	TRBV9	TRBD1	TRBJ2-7	CASSVGQQGGEQYF	TGTGCCAGCAGCGTAGGCCAACAGGGGGGCGAGCAGTACTTC
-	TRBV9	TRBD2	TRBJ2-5	CASSLGTSGGQETQYF	TGTGCCAGCAGCCTAGGGACTAGCGGGGGGCAAGAGACCCAGTACTTC
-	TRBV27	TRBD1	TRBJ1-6	CASSLLWVFGRGNNSPLHF	TGTGCCAGCAGTTTATTATGGGTTTTCGGCAGGGGGAATAATTCACCCCTCCACTTT
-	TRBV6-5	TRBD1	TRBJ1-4	CASSRDRVTNEKLFF	TGTGCCAGCAGTCGGGACAGGGTGACTAATGAAAAACTGTTTTTT
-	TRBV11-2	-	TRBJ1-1	CASSLRGWTEAFF	TGTGCCAGCAGCTTAAGGGGTTGGACTGAAGCTTTCTTT
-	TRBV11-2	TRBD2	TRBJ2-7	CASNLAGGISYEQYF	TGTGCCAGCAACTTAGCGGGAGGGATCTCCTACGAGCAGTACTTC
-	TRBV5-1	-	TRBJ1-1	CASSSRNSANTEAFF	TGCGCCAGCAGCTCCAGGAACAGTGCGAACACTGAAGCTTTCTTT
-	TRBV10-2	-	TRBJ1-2	CASSPSPGNYGYTF	TGCGCCAGCAGTCCCAGCCCAGGAAACTATGGCTACACCTTC
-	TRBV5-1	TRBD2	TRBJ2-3	CASSLAASGGDTQYF	TGCGCCAGCAGCTTGGCTGCTAGCGGGGGAGATACGCAGTATTTT
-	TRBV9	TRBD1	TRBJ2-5	CASSVDDRAGEQYF	TGTGCCAGCAGCGTAGATGACAGGGCAGGGGAGCAGTACTTC
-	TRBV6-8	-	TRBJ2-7	CASSLGGNYEQYF	TGTGCCAGCAGTTTAGGCGGAAACTACGAGCAGTACTTC
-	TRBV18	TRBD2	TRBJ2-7	CASSPPLAEAYEQYF	TGTGCCAGCTCACCACCGCTAGCGGAGGCCTACGAGCAGTACTTC
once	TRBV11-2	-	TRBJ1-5	CASSLDRNQPQHF	TGTGCCAGCAGCTTAGACCGTAATCAGCCCCAGCATTTT
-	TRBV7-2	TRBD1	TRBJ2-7	CASSFNTGGAYEQYF	TGTGCCAGCAGTTTTAACACAGGGGGCGCCTACGAGCAGTACTTC
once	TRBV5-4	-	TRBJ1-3	CASSGDPGAGNTIYF	TGTGCCAGCAGCGGAGACCCAGGGGCAGGAAACACCATATATTTT
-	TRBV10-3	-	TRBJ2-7	CAINRDGLYEQYF	TGTGCCATCAACCGGGACGGACTCTACGAGCAGTACTTC
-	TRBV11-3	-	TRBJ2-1	CASSLGGDSVEQFF	TGTGCCAGCAGCTTAGGAGGGGATTCGGTTGAGCAGTTCTTC
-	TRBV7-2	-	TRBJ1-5	CASSLEGGNQPQHF	TGTGCCAGCAGCTTAGAGGGGGGGAATCAGCCCCAGCATTTT
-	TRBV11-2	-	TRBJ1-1	CASSLDLLARAFF	TGTGCCAGCAGCTTAGATCTCCTGGCGAGGGCTTTCTTT
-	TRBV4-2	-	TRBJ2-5	CASSQELRAETQYF	TGTGCCAGCAGCCAAGAACTGAGGGCGGAGACCCAGTACTTC
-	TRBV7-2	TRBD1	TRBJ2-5	CASSLGDRDQETQYF	TGTGCCAGCAGCTTGGGGGACAGGGATCAAGAGACCCAGTACTTC
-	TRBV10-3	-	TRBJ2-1	CAISELARGSYNEQFF	TGTGCCATCAGTGAGTTAGCTAGGGGGTCCTACAATGAGCAGTTCTTC